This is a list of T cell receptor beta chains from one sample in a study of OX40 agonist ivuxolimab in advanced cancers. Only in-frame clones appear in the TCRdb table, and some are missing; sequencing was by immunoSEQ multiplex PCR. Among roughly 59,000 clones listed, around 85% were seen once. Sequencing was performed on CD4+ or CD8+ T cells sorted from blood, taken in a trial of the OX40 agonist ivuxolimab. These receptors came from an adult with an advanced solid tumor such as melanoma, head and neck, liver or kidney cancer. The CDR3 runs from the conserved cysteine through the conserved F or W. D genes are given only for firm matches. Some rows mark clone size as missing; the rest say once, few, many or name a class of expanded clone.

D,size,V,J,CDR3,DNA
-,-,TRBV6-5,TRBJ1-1,CASSPRPRNTEAFF,TGTGCCAGCAGCCCACGTCCGAGGAACACTGAAGCTTTCTTT
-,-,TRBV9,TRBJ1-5,CASGRDQPQHF,TGTGCCAGCGGCAGGGATCAGCCCCAGCATTTT
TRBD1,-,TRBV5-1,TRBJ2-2,CASSSGTVNTGELFF,TGCGCCAGCAGCTCGGGGACAGTGAACACCGGGGAGCTGTTTTTT
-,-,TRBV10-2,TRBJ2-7,CASGGGYSYEQYF,TGCGCCAGCGGGGGCGGATACTCCTACGAGCAGTACTTC
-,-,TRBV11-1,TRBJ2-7,CASTGAPSSYEQYF,TGTGCCAGTACTGGGGCGCCGTCCTCCTACGAGCAGTACTTC
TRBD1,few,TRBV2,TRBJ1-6,CASRSQGLTLHF,TGTGCCAGCAGGTCACAGGGGTTAACCCTCCACTTT
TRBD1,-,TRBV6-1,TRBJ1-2,CASRSRDRGQAGYTF,TGTGCCAGCCGGTCCCGGGACAGGGGGCAGGCTGGCTACACCTTC
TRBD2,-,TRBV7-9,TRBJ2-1,CASSLNLAGAYNEQFF,TGTGCCAGCAGCTTAAACTTAGCGGGGGCCTACAATGAGCAGTTCTTC
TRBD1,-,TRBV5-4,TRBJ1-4,CASSLGQEVEKLFF,TGTGCCAGCAGCCTGGGACAGGAGGTTGAAAAACTGTTTTTT
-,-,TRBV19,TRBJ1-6,CASSRLQLGSANSPLHF,TGTGCCAGTAGTAGGCTACAGCTGGGGTCTGCTAATTCACCCCTCCACTTT
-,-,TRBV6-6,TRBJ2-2,CASSYSGKNTGELFF,TGTGCCAGCAGTTACTCGGGCAAAAACACCGGGGAGCTGTTTTTT
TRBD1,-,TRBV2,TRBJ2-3,CASRPIRDRETDTQYF,TGTGCCAGCAGACCCATCCGGGACAGGGAGACAGATACGCAGTATTTT
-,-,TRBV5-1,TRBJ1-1,CASSLEAGLNTEAFF,TGCGCCAGCAGCTTGGAGGCAGGGTTGAACACTGAAGCTTTCTTT
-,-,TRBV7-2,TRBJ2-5,CASSLEGGWETQYF,TGTGCCAGCAGCTTAGAGGGCGGGTGGGAGACCCAGTACTTC
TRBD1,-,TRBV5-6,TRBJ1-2,CASSPQGAGNYGYTF,TGTGCCAGCAGCCCACAGGGGGCAGGAAACTATGGCTACACCTTC
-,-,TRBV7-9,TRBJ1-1,CASSLEGTVNTEAFF,TGTGCCAGCAGCTTAGAAGGGACGGTGAACACTGAAGCTTTCTTT